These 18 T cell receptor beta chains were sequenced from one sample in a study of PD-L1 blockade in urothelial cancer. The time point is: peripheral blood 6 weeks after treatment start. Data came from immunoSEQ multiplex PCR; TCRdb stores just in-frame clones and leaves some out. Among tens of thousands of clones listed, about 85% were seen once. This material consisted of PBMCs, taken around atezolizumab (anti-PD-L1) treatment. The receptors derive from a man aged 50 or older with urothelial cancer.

CDR3 sequence reads: CASSVDGRANTEAFF. Written as DNA, the CDR3 is TGTGCCAGCAGCGTAGACGGCAGGGCGAACACTGAAGCTTTCTTT. The V call is TRBV9, the J call TRBJ1-1; D might be TRBD1 (5 bases). Trimming cost V 0 bases and J 1 base, with 10 bases left between them. The CDR3 contains 15 residues. Germline CDR1 and CDR2: SGDLS and YYNGEE. The full variable domain, its missing parts supplied by reference TRBV9 and TRBJ1-1, is DSGVTQTPKHLITATGQRVTLRCSPRSGDLSVYWYQQSLDQGLQFLIQYYNGEERAKGNILERFSAQQFPDLHSELNLSSLELGDSALYFCASSVDGRANTEAFFGQGTRLTVV.

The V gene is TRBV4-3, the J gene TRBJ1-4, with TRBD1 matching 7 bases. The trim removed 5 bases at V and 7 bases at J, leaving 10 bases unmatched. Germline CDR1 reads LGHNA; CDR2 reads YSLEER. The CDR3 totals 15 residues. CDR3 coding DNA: TGCGCCAGCAGCGCAACGGGACAGCAGGGTGAAAAACTGTTTTTT. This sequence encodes CASSATGQQGEKLFF.

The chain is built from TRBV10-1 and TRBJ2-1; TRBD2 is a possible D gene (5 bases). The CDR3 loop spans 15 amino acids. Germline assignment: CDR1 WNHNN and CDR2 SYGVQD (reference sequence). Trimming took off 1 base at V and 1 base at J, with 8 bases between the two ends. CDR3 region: CASSEFTGSYNEQFF. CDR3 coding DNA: TGCGCCAGCAGTGAGTTTACGGGATCCTACAATGAGCAGTTCTTC.

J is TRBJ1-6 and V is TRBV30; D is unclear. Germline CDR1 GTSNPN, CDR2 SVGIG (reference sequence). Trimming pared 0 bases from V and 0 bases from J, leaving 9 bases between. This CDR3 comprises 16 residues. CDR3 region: CAWSVRVSSYNSPLHF. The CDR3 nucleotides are TGTGCCTGGAGTGTACGTGTCAGCTCCTATAATTCACCCCTCCACTTT.

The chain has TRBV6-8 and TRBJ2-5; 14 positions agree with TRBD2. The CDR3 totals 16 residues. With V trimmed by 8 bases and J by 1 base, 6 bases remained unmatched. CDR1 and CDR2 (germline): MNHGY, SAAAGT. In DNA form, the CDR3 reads TGTGCCAGCCTACCGGGACTAGCGGGAGTCCAAGAGACCCAGTACTTC. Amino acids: CASLPGLAGVQETQYF.

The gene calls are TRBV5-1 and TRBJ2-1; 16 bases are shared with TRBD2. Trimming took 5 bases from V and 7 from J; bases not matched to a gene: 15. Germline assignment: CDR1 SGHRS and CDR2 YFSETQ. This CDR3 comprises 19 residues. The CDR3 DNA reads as TGCGCCAGCAGAGTGGGGACTAGCGGGGGGGGCCGGGTAGATAATGAGCAGTTCTTC. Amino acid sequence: CASRVGTSGGGRVDNEQFF.

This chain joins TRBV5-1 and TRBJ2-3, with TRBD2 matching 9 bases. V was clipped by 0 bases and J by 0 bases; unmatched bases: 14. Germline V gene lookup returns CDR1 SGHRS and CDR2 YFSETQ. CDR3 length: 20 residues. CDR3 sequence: CASSLVPGLAGLSSTDTQYF. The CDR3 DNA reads TGCGCCAGCAGCTTGGTACCAGGCCTAGCGGGACTCTCTAGCACAGATACGCAGTATTTT. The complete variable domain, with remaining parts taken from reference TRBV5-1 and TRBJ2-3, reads KAGVTQTPRYLIKTRGQQVTLSCSPISGHRSVSWYQQTPGQGLQFLFEYFSETQRNKGNFPGRFSGRQFSNSRSEMNVSTLELGDSALYLCASSLVPGLAGLSSTDTQYFGPGTRLTVL.

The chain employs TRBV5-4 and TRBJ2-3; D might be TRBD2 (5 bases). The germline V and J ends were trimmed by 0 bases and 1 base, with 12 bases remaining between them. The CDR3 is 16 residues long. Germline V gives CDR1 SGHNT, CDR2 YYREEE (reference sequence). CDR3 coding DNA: TGTGCCAGCAGCTTGGGCGGGCGTCATGGCACAGATACGCAGTATTTT. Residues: CASSLGGRHGTDTQYF.

CDR3 nucleotide sequence: TGTGCCAGCAGTTTGACTAGCGCCCACAATGAGCAGTTCTTC. It specifies CASSLTSAHNEQFF. The V and J genes are TRBV27 and TRBJ2-1; 8 bases align to TRBD2. Germline-derived CDR1 and CDR2 are MNHEY and SMNVEV (reference sequence). The CDR3 spans 14 residues. The V and J ends lost 3 bases and 5 bases, in that order; junction bases with no gene match: 3.

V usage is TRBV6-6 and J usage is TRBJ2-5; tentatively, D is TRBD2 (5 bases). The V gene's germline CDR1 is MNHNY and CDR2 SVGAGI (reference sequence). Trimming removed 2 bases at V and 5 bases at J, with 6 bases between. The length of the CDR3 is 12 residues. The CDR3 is CASSYGGETQYF. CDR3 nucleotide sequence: TGTGCCAGCAGTTACGGCGGGGAGACCCAGTACTTC.

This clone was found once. The CDR3, as DNA: TGTGCCAGCAGGGGAACACGGGGGGATGGCTACACCTTC. Amino acid sequence: CASRGTRGDGYTF. The chain employs TRBV6-1 and TRBJ1-2; possible D gene TRBD1, 5 bases. This CDR3 region has 13 residues. Trimming removed 6 bases from V and 6 bases from J, with 14 bases in between. Per the germline V gene, CDR1 is MNHNS and CDR2 is SASEGT.

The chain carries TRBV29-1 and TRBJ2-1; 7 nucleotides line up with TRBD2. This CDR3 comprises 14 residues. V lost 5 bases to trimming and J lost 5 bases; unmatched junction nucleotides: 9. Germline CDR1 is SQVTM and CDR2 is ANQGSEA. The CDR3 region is CSVLLLADHNEQFF. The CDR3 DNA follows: TGCAGCGTTCTGCTGCTAGCGGACCACAATGAGCAGTTCTTC.

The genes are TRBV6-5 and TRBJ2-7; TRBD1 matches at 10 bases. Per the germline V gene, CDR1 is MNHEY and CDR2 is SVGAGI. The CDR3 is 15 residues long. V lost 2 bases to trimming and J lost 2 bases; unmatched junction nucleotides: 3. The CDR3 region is CASSYRDRGPYEQYF. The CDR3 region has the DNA TGTGCCAGCAGTTACCGGGACAGGGGACCCTACGAGCAGTACTTC.

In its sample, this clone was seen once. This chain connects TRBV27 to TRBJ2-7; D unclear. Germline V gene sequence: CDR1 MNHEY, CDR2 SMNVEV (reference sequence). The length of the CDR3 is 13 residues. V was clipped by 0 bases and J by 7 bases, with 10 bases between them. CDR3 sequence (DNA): TGTGCCAGCAGTTTATCGAGAGGTCATGAGCAGTACTTC. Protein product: CASSLSRGHEQYF.

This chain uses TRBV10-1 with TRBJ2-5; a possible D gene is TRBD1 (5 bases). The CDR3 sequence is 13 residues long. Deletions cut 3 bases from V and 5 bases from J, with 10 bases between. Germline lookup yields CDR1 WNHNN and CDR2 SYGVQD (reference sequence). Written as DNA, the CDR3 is TGCGCCAGCAGTGATGGGGCCTTGGAGACCCAGTACTTC. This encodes CASSDGALETQYF.

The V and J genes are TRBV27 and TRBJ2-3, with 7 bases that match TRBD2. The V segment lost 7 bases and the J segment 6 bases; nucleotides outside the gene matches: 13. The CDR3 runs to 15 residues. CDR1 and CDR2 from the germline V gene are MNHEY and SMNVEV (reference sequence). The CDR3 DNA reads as TGTGCCAGCACCCTTGTGGGAGGGTATGAGGATACGCAGTATTTT. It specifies CASTLVGGYEDTQYF.

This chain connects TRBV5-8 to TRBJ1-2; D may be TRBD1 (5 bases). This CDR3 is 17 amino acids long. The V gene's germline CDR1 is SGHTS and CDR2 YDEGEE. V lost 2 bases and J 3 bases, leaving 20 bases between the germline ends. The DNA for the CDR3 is TGTGCCAGCAGCTTAAGCAGGGTCGAGATGGTTTACTATGGCTACACCTTC. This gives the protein CASSLSRVEMVYYGYTF.

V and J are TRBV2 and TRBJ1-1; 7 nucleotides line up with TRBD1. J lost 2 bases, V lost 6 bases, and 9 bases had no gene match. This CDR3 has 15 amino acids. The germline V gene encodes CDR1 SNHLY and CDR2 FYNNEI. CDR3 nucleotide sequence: TGTGCCAGCAGGATCGACAGGGTGGGAAACACTGAAGCTTTCTTT. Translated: CASRIDRVGNTEAFF. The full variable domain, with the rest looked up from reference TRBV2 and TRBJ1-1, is EPEVTQTPSHQVTQMGQEVILRCVPISNHLYFYWYRQILGQKVEFLVSFYNNEISEKSEIFDDQFSVERPDGSNFTLKIRSTKLEDSAMYFCASRIDRVGNTEAFFGQGTRLTVV.